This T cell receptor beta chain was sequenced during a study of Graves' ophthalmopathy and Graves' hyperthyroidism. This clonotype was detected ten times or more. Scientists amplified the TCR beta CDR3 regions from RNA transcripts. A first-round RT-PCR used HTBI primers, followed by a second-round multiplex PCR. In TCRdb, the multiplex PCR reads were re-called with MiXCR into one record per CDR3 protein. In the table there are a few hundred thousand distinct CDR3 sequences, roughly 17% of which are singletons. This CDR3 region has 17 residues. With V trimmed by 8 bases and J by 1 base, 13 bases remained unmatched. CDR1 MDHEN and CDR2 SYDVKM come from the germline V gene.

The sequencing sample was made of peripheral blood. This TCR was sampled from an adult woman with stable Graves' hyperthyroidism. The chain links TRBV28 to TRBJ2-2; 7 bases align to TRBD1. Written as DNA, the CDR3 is TGTGCCAGCGCAATGACAGGGCAATCCTGGAACACCGGGGAGCTGTTTTTT. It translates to CASAMTGQSWNTGELFF.